Following are 23 T cell receptor beta chains from one sample sequenced in a study of blood T cell repertoires in COVID-19. Assay used: immunoSEQ multiplex PCR; TCRdb lists only in-frame clones, some missing. The table has around 50,000 clones, roughly 87% seen once. The sample was peripheral blood. These TCRs come from a woman aged 80 or older with COVID-19, enrolled during active disease.

The chain carries TRBV10-1 and TRBJ1-1; D is perhaps TRBD1 (5 bases). V shed 5 bases and J shed 8 bases, with 12 bases lying between them. The length of the CDR3 is 12 residues. CDR1 and CDR2 (germline): WNHNN, SYGVQD (reference sequence). The CDR3 sequence: CASSSPGKEAFF. In DNA, the CDR3 is TGCGCCAGCAGTTCACCAGGGAAGGAAGCTTTCTTT.

The rearrangement uses TRBV12-2 and TRBJ1-1; the D segment call TRBD1 is taken from the table without a DNA check. TRBV12-2 counts as a pseudogene. This CDR3 contains 17 residues. The CDR3 loop reads CASRQRGTGGLNTEAFF. The CDR3 DNA is TGTGCAAGTCGCCAAAGAGGGACAGGGGGCTTGAACACTGAAGCTTTCTTT.

This chain connects TRBV6-5 to TRBJ1-1; 7 bases fit TRBD1. CDR3 length: 15 residues. The junction had 7 bases not matched to a gene; V was cut back by 6 bases and J by 0 bases. Germline assignment: CDR1 MNHEY and CDR2 SVGAGI. CDR3 sequence: CASSGSTGMNTEAFF. The CDR3 DNA reads TGTGCCAGCAGCGGATCGACAGGGATGAACACTGAAGCTTTCTTT.

V is TRBV5-1 and J is TRBJ2-7; D may be TRBD1 (6 bases). Germline V gene data show CDR1 as SGHRS and CDR2 as YFSETQ. Between the trimmed V and J ends, which lost 5 bases and 0 bases, there was a span of 15 bases. This CDR3 contains 15 residues. The CDR3 spells CASSTQGPSSYEQYF. The CDR3 nucleotides are TGCGCCAGCAGTACTCAGGGGCCGAGCTCCTACGAGCAGTACTTC.

The CDR3 DNA reads TGCGCCAGCAGCTCGACAGCGAGCTCCTATAATTCACCCCTCCACTTT. This translates into CASSSTASSYNSPLHF. This chain connects TRBV5-1 to TRBJ1-6; D is possibly TRBD1 (5 bases). The germline V gene encodes CDR1 SGHRS and CDR2 YFSETQ. V was clipped by 3 bases and J by 0 bases, with 10 bases between them. This CDR3 is built from 16 residues.

The chain couples TRBV10-3 to TRBJ2-2; 9 bases are shared with TRBD1. The CDR3 length is 15 residues. Germline CDR1 reads ENHRY; CDR2 reads SYGVKD. With 0 bases clipped from V and 8 bases from J, the junction kept 4 bases outside the gene matches. CDR3 in amino acids: CAISESGTGMGELFF. In DNA, the CDR3 is TGTGCCATCAGTGAGTCTGGGACAGGGATGGGGGAGCTGTTTTTT.

The sample holds a few counts of this clone. The V call is TRBV7-2, the J call TRBJ2-7; a weak D match, TRBD2 (6 bases). CDR3 length: 14 amino acids. V gave up 2 bases and J gave up 6 bases, with 14 bases separating them. Germline V gives CDR1 SGHTA, CDR2 FQGNSA. Here the CDR3 reads CASSLLGGSSEQYF. CDR3 nucleotide sequence: TGTGCCAGCAGCTTACTGGGGGGTTCATCCGAGCAGTACTTC.

The V call is TRBV10-3, the J call TRBJ1-1, with 7 bases identical to TRBD1. Germline CDR1 and CDR2: ENHRY and SYGVKD. CDR3 length: 15 residues. V lost 4 bases and J lost 6; bases outside the gene matches: 11. CDR3 bases: TGTGCCATCAGTGGAAAACAGGGGCTTGACGCTGAAGCTTTCTTT. Amino acids: CAISGKQGLDAEAFF.

The chain recombines TRBV6-6 with TRBJ2-1, with 11 bases fitting TRBD2. Germline values: CDR1 MNHNY, CDR2 SVGAGI (reference sequence). This CDR3 comprises 16 residues. The V gene end was trimmed by 5 bases and the J gene end by 7 bases; junction bases not matched to a gene: 10. DNA for the CDR3: TGTGCCAGCAGTAGGGCCGGGACTAGCGGCTTAAATGAGCAGTTCTTC. Translation gives CASSRAGTSGLNEQFF.

This clone came up a few times. The chain joins TRBV10-2 to TRBJ2-1, with 9 bases fitting TRBD2. Germline values: CDR1 WSHSY, CDR2 SAAADI. V lost 1 base to trimming and J lost 5 bases; unmatched junction nucleotides: 6. This CDR3 contains 16 residues. The CDR3 sequence is CASSEWGGGAHNEQFF. The CDR3 bases are TGCGCCAGCAGTGAGTGGGGCGGGGGGGCCCACAATGAGCAGTTCTTC.

The J gene is TRBJ2-7, the V gene TRBV5-4; maybe TRBD2 (5 bases). Germline CDR1 and CDR2: SGHNT and YYREEE (reference sequence). This CDR3 is 14 amino acids long. The V and J ends lost 2 bases and 2 bases respectively, with 11 bases between them. CDR3 bases: TGTGCCAGCAGCTTCGGGATTGGGGCCTACGAGCAGTACTTC. It translates to CASSFGIGAYEQYF.

The chain uses TRBV12-3 or TRBV12-4 and TRBJ2-5; D gene unclear. The CDR3 is 12 residues long. V shed 5 bases and J shed 9 bases, with 13 bases lying between them. The CDR3 protein is CASSGTRLAQYF. In DNA form, the CDR3 reads TGTGCCAGCAGTGGTACTCGGTTGGCCCAGTACTTC.

The chain carries TRBV25-1 and TRBJ2-1; weak D call: TRBD2 (7 bases). Germline values: CDR1 MGHDK, CDR2 SYGVNS. The CDR3 has 17 residues. V gave up 6 bases and J gave up 1 base, with 19 bases separating them. DNA for the CDR3: TGTGCCAGCAGAGAAGATAGGGGGGGGACTTCCTACAATGAGCAGTTCTTC. It encodes CASREDRGGTSYNEQFF.

The rearrangement joins TRBV5-1 to TRBJ2-3; 9 bases line up with TRBD1. Germline V gene lookup returns CDR1 SGHRS and CDR2 YFSETQ. CDR3 length equals 14 residues. The junction had 3 bases not matched to a gene; V was cut back by 1 base and J by 6 bases. The CDR3 coding sequence is TGCGCCAGCAGCTTGACAGGGGGCTCGGATACGCAGTATTTT. It yields the protein CASSLTGGSDTQYF.

The CDR3 nucleotides are TGTGCCAGCAGCGCGGCGGAGGGTTGGGGCTACACCTTC. It yields the protein CASSAAEGWGYTF. The chain uses TRBV9 and TRBJ1-2; D is uncertain. Trimming shortened V by 3 bases and J by 8 bases, and 14 bases separated the two germline ends. Looked up from germline, CDR1 is SGDLS and CDR2 is YYNGEE. CDR3 length: 13 amino acids.

The chain has TRBV7-9 and TRBJ1-6, with D possibly matching TRBD1 (5 bases). The V gene's germline CDR1 is SEHNR and CDR2 FQNEAQ (reference sequence). The CDR3 consists of 14 residues. Deletions cut 5 bases from V and 7 bases from J, with 12 bases between. The CDR3 sequence: CASSADRPNSPLHF. The CDR3 DNA follows: TGTGCCAGCAGCGCCGACAGACCAAATTCACCCCTCCACTTT.

The J gene is TRBJ1-1, the V gene TRBV19, with D unresolved. The ends were cut back, 4 bases at V and 5 bases at J, with 8 bases in the middle. Germline CDR1 and CDR2: LNHDA and SQIVND (reference sequence). CDR3 length: 12 residues. CDR3 bases: TGTGCCAGTAGTAATCAGTATACTGAAGCTTTCTTT. This translates into CASSNQYTEAFF.

V is TRBV10-2 and J is TRBJ2-7, with a weak D call TRBD2 (6 bases). The length of the CDR3 is 13 residues. The germline gives CDR1 WSHSY, CDR2 SAAADI. V was cut by 7 bases and J by 3 bases, with 13 bases left in between. CDR3 in DNA: TGCGCCAGCATTGAAGGAGCGGGCTACGAGCAGTACTTC. Translation: CASIEGAGYEQYF.

The V and J genes are TRBV5-4 and TRBJ1-2; 7 bases align to TRBD1. J lost 7 bases, V lost 0 bases, and 3 bases had no gene match. CDR3 size: 13 residues. Germline CDR1 SGHNT, CDR2 YYREEE (reference sequence). CDR3 region: CASSLGQGLGYTF. The CDR3 DNA reads TGTGCCAGCAGCTTGGGACAGGGTCTTGGCTACACCTTC.

The chain combines TRBV19 with TRBJ2-1; 11 nucleotides agree with TRBD1. Unmatched junction bases numbered 4, after V lost 4 bases and J lost 5 bases. The CDR3 has 15 residues. The germline V gene encodes CDR1 LNHDA and CDR2 SQIVND (reference sequence). CDR3 sequence reads: CASSTGTGGNNEQFF. In nucleotides, the CDR3 is TGTGCCAGTAGTACCGGGACAGGGGGGAACAATGAGCAGTTCTTC.

The chain carries TRBV12-3 or TRBV12-4 and TRBJ1-2, with TRBD1 matching 9 bases. This CDR3 spans 13 amino acids. V lost 6 bases and J lost 5; bases outside the gene matches: 4. The CDR3 sequence: CASSLQGAYGYTF. The CDR3 DNA reads TGTGCCAGCAGCCTACAGGGGGCGTATGGCTACACCTTC.

This chain links TRBV6-5 with TRBJ1-6, with 7 bases matching TRBD1. The CDR3 contains 14 residues. Per germline, CDR1 MNHEY and CDR2 SVGAGI. Germline trimming cut 4 bases from V and 6 bases from J; bases unmatched to any gene: 3. CDR3 nucleotides: TGTGCCAGCAGTTCAGGGGGAAGTAATTCACCCCTCCACTTT. Translating it yields CASSSGGSNSPLHF.

The CDR3 reads CASSLADRGGYTF. For the CDR3, the DNA is TGTGCCAGCAGCTTGGCGGACAGGGGCGGCTACACCTTC. The V and J genes are TRBV5-4 and TRBJ1-2; 9 bases fit TRBD1. Germline values: CDR1 SGHNT, CDR2 YYREEE (reference sequence). CDR3 length: 13 residues. J lost 8 bases, V lost 0 bases, and 2 bases had no gene match.